Listed here is a single TCR beta chain. One entry per CDR3 protein, called by TCRdb with MiXCR from the 5' RACE reads. The data contain 65,000 to 95,000 distinct CDR3 sequences, more than 4.5% of them seen just once; the ten biggest clones take up 7% to 9%. In germline, CDR1 is SGDLS, CDR2 YYNGEE. The ends were cut back, 4 bases at V and 6 bases at J, with 15 bases in the middle. The CDR3 sequence is 14 residues long. This entry is derived from a study of T cells of healthy individuals. This chain connects TRBV9 to TRBJ2-3; D possibly corresponds to TRBD2 (6 bases). The source of this sequence is a female donor in good health. As DNA, the CDR3 is TGTGCCAGCAGCTTCGGGAGAATCTTTGATACGCAGTATTTT. Protein sequence: CASSFGRIFDTQYF.